This is a list of T cell receptor beta chains from one sample in a study of blood T cell repertoires in COVID-19. The protocol was immunoSEQ multiplex PCR, while the TCRdb copy is restricted to in-frame clones and leaves out a portion. The repertoire holds 170,000 or so clones, with around nine tenths as singletons. The sample was peripheral blood. The receptors here all came from a man aged 60 to 69 with COVID-19, enrolled during active disease. CDR3s include the opening cysteine and the closing phenylalanine or tryptophan. D genes are given only for firm matches. The size entry is marked missing in some rows and otherwise reads once, few, many or a size class.

TRBJ2-1,TRBV6-5,-,-,TGTGCCAGCAGTTACTCGAACAGAGACAATGAGCAGTTCTTC,CASSYSNRDNEQFF
TRBJ2-1,TRBV9,-,TRBD2,TGTGCCAGCAGCGTTACTAGCGGGAGTTCACGTGAGCAGTTCTTC,CASSVTSGSSREQFF
TRBJ1-2,TRBV24-1,few,TRBD1,TGTGCCACCAGCCCAGGGGGCGGGAACTATGGCTACACCTTC,CATSPGGGNYGYTF
TRBJ1-5,TRBV19,-,TRBD1,TGTGCCAGCACACTTACCGGGACAGCTAGCAATCAGCCCCAGCATTTT,CASTLTGTASNQPQHF
TRBJ2-7,TRBV10-3,-,TRBD1,TGTGCCACCTCAGGGGGCGGCTCCTACGAGCAGTACTTC,CATSGGGSYEQYF
TRBJ2-1,TRBV10-3,-,TRBD2,TGTGCCATCGGTAGCGGGAGCAACGACAATGAGCAGTTCTTC,CAIGSGSNDNEQFF
TRBJ1-1,TRBV12-3/TRBV12-4,few,-,TGTGCCAGCAGTCAGACAGCGTTGACTGAAGCTTTCTTT,CASSQTALTEAFF
TRBJ1-2,TRBV14,-,-,TGTGCCAGCAGCCAAGATCTTGTAGGAGACTATGGCTACACCTTC,CASSQDLVGDYGYTF
TRBJ2-5,TRBV18,-,TRBD1,TGTGCCAGTTACAGGGGTCCGGAGGAGACCCAGTACTTC,CASYRGPEETQYF
TRBJ1-1,TRBV27,few,TRBD1,TGTGCCAGCAGTTGGACAGGGGTGAACACTGAAGCTTTCTTT,CASSWTGVNTEAFF
TRBJ1-3,TRBV3-1/TRBV3-2,-,-,TGTGCCAGCAGCCGCGGCTCTGGAAACACCATATATTTT,CASSRGSGNTIYF
TRBJ2-5,TRBV5-4,-,TRBD1,TGTGCCAGCACCTACAGGGGGCTGGGGGAGACCCAGTACTTC,CASTYRGLGETQYF
TRBJ1-6,TRBV5-1,-,-,TGCGCCAGCAGCGTGGCGACACAAGTTTCACCCCTCCACTTT,CASSVATQVSPLHF
TRBJ2-7,TRBV6-2/TRBV6-3,-,-,TGTGCCAGCAGTTATTCCCTGTCCTACGAGCAGTACTTC,CASSYSLSYEQYF
TRBJ2-5,TRBV24-1,-,TRBD2,TGTGCCACCAGTGACCCTAGCGGGGGACAAGAGACCCAGTACTTC,CATSDPSGGQETQYF
TRBJ1-2,TRBV3-1/TRBV3-2,-,TRBD1,TGTGCCAGCAGCAGGGACAGGGGAAACTATGGCTACACCTTC,CASSRDRGNYGYTF
TRBJ2-5,TRBV7-2,-,TRBD2,TGTGCCAGCAGCTTGGGAGGGGTCGAGACCCAGTACTTC,CASSLGGVETQYF
TRBJ2-2,TRBV7-7,-,-,TGTGCTAGCAGCTCCAGGCACACCGGGGAGCTGTTTTTT,CASSSRHTGELFF
TRBJ2-3,TRBV6-5,-,TRBD2,TGTGCCAGCAGTCGCGGCGGGGGTGGGACAGATACGCAGTATTTT,CASSRGGGGTDTQYF
TRBJ2-1,TRBV19,-,TRBD1,TGTGCCAGTGGCAAACAGGGGGCGGGCTGGGGTGAGCAGTTCTTC,CASGKQGAGWGEQFF
TRBJ1-2,TRBV6-1,-,TRBD1,TGTGCCAGCAGTGAGCCGGGACAGGTTACGAATTACTATGGCTACACCTTC,CASSEPGQVTNYYGYTF
TRBJ2-1,TRBV3-1/TRBV3-2,once,TRBD2,TGTGCCAGCAGCCAAGTGGGACTAGCGGGAGGAGGCGGGAATGAGCAGTTCTTC,CASSQVGLAGGGGNEQFF
TRBJ1-2,TRBV7-2,-,-,TGTGCCAGCAGCTTAGTGGGTCGGACAGAAGCTAACTATGGCTACACCTTC,CASSLVGRTEANYGYTF
TRBJ2-2,TRBV7-8,-,TRBD2,TGTGCCAGCAGTAGCGGGGGGAACACCGGGGAGCTGTTTTTT,CASSSGGNTGELFF
TRBJ1-1,TRBV7-9,-,-,TGTGCCAGCAGCCGTAGCCCGCATGAAGCTTTCTTT,CASSRSPHEAFF
TRBJ1-2,TRBV12-3/TRBV12-4,-,-,TGTGCCAGCAGGATACAGGGAAAGGGAGGCTACACCTTC,CASRIQGKGGYTF
TRBJ2-2,TRBV7-6,-,-,TGTGCCAGCAGCTTAAGTACGGGGATGGGCACCGGGGAGCTGTTTTTT,CASSLSTGMGTGELFF
TRBJ1-1,TRBV10-3,-,-,TGTGCCATCAGCCTTGGACAGAACACTGAAGCTTTCTTT,CAISLGQNTEAFF
TRBJ2-2,TRBV4-3,-,-,TGCGCCAGCAGCCAGTTCCTGAACACCGGGGAGCTGTTTTTT,CASSQFLNTGELFF
TRBJ1-5,TRBV19,-,TRBD1,TGTGCCAGTAGCCCGACAGGGGATAATCAGCCCCAGCATTTT,CASSPTGDNQPQHF
TRBJ1-1,TRBV3-1/TRBV3-2,once,TRBD1,TGTGCCAGCAATGCCCGGGACAGGGGATTTGCGAACACTGAAGCTTTCTTT,CASNARDRGFANTEAFF
TRBJ2-1,TRBV5-4,once,TRBD1,TGTGCCAGCAGCCCCGGACAGGGGGCATCGAATGAGCAGTTCTTC,CASSPGQGASNEQFF
TRBJ1-1,TRBV10-3,-,-,TGTGCCATCAGTGAGTCGTCCTGGAACACTGAAGCTTTCTTT,CAISESSWNTEAFF
TRBJ2-1,TRBV20-1,-,TRBD2,TGCAGTGCTAGTAATAGCGGGGGGATAGGCAATGAGCAGTTCTTC,CSASNSGGIGNEQFF
TRBJ1-5,TRBV6-5,few,TRBD1,TGTGCCAGCAGTTCCCGGACAGGGGGCAATCAGCCCCAGCATTTT,CASSSRTGGNQPQHF
TRBJ1-4,TRBV6-6,-,-,TGTGCCAGCAGCCCGACTGTTCCTAATGAAAAACTGTTTTTT,CASSPTVPNEKLFF
TRBJ1-1,TRBV28,-,TRBD1,TGTGCCAGCAAAGAGACAGGGGGCGGGACTGAAGCTTTCTTT,CASKETGGGTEAFF
TRBJ2-7,TRBV6-6,-,TRBD2,TGTGCCAGCAGTCGTACTAGCGGGGGTAGAAGCTCCTACGAGCAGTACTTC,CASSRTSGGRSSYEQYF
TRBJ2-2,TRBV19,-,-,TGTGCCAGTAGTCAGGGTGCCAACACCGGGGAGCTGTTTTTT,CASSQGANTGELFF
TRBJ2-7,TRBV12-5,-,TRBD1,TGTGCTAGTGGTTTGGCGCAGGGGGCCTACGAGCAGTACTTC,CASGLAQGAYEQYF
TRBJ1-1,TRBV6-6,-,-,TGTGCCAGCAGTTACCCGGAACGGAGCACTGAAGCTTTCTTT,CASSYPERSTEAFF
TRBJ2-2,TRBV6-2/TRBV6-3,-,-,TGTGCCAGCAGTTACTCGTGGGTAGCGGACCACTCCGGGGAGCTGTTTTTT,CASSYSWVADHSGELFF
TRBJ1-1,TRBV11-1,-,-,TGTGCCAGCAGTGTTATGAACACTGAAGCTTTCTTT,CASSVMNTEAFF
TRBJ1-4,TRBV27,-,-,TGTGCCAGCAGTTTGAAGGAGGGGAGTTATGAAAAACTGTTTTTT,CASSLKEGSYEKLFF
TRBJ1-4,TRBV10-1,-,-,TGCGCCAGCAGTCAGGTCGAGAGGGCAACTAATGAAAAACTGTTTTTT,CASSQVERATNEKLFF
TRBJ1-2,TRBV5-5,-,-,TGTGCCAGCAGCCAAGACACGGCCGCGATCTATGGCTACACCTTC,CASSQDTAAIYGYTF
TRBJ2-5,TRBV19,-,TRBD2,TGTGCCAGTAGTCGGGGACTAGCGGACTTGTCCCAGTACTTC,CASSRGLADLSQYF
TRBJ2-1,TRBV7-2,-,-,TGTGCCAGCAGCTTAGTTTCCAGGACAGACAATGAGCAGTTCTTC,CASSLVSRTDNEQFF
TRBJ2-1,TRBV4-2,once,TRBD2,TGTGCCAGCAGCCAAGATCTCCCTCTAGCGGCCTACAATGAGCAGTTCTTC,CASSQDLPLAAYNEQFF
TRBJ2-3,TRBV24-1,-,TRBD2,TGTGCCACCGATCATGGACTAGCGGGCGGTACGCAGTATTTT,CATDHGLAGGTQYF
TRBJ1-1,TRBV28,-,TRBD1,TGTGCCAGCAGAACAGGGGGCACTGAAGCTTTCTTT,CASRTGGTEAFF